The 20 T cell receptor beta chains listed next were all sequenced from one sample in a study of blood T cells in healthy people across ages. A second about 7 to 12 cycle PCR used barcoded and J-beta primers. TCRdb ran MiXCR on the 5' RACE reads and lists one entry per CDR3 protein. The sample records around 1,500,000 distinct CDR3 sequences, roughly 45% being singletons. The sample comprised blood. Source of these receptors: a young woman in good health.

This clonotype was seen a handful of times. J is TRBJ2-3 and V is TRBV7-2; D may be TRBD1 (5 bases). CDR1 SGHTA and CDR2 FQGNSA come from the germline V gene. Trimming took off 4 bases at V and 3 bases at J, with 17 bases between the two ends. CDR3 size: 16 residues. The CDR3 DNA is TGTGCCAGCAGCTCCAGACGGGCACCAGGGACAGATACGCAGTATTTT. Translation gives CASSSRRAPGTDTQYF.

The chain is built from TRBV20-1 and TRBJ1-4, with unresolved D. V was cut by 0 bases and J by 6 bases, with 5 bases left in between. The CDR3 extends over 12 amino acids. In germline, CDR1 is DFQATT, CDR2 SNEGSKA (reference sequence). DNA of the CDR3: TGCAGTGCTAGAGAAGCGTATGAAAAACTGTTTTTT. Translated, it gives CSAREAYEKLFF.

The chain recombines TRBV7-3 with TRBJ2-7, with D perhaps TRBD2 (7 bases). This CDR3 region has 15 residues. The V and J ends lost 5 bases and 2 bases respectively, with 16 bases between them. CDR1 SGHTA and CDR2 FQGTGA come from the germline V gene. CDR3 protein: CASSPTGGPPYEQYF. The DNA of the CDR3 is TGTGCCAGCAGCCCGACGGGGGGCCCCCCCTACGAGCAGTACTTC.

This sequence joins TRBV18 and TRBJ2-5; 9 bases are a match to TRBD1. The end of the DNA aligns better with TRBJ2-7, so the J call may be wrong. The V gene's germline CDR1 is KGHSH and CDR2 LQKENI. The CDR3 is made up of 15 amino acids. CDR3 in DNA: TGTGCCAGCTCACCAGGGTCGGGACAGGGCTACGAGCAGTACTTC. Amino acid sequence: CASSPGSGQGYEQYF.

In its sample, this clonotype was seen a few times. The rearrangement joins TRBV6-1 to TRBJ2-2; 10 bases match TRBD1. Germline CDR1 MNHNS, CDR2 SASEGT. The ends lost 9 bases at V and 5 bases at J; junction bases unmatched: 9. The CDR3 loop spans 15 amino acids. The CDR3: CASRTGGGGTGELFF. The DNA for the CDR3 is TGTGCCAGTAGGACAGGGGGTGGTGGTACCGGGGAGCTGTTTTTT.

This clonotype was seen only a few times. CDR3 bases: TGCAGCGTTGCTGAGGAAGGCTACACCTTC. Translation gives CSVAEEGYTF. The gene calls are TRBV29-1 and TRBJ1-2; the D is unclear. The CDR3 contains 10 residues. Germline values: CDR1 SQVTM, CDR2 ANQGSEA. Trimming stripped 4 bases from V and 8 bases from J, with 8 bases between. The whole variable domain, filled in from reference TRBV29-1 and TRBJ1-2, reads SAVISQKPSRDICQRGTSLTIQCQVDSQVTMMFWYRQQPGQSLTLIATANQGSEATYESGFVIDKFPISRPNLTFSTLTVSNMSPEDSSIYLCSVAEEGYTFGSGTRLTVV.

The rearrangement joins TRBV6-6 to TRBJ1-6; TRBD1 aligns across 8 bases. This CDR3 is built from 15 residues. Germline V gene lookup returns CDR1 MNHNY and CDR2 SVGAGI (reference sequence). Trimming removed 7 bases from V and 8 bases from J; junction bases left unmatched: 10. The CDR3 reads CASIGPTGVDSPLHF. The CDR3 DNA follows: TGTGCCAGCATCGGTCCGACAGGGGTGGATTCACCCCTCCACTTT.

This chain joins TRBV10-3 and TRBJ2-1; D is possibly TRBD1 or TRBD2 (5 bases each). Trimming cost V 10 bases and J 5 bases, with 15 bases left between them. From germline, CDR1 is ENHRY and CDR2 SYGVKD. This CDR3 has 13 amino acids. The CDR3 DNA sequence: TGTGCCACCAGCCGGGGCTATAACAATGAGCAGTTCTTC. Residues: CATSRGYNNEQFF.

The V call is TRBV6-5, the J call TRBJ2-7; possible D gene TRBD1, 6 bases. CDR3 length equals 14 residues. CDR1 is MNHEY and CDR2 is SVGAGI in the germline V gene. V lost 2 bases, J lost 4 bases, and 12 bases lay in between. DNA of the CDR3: TGTGCCAGCAGTTACAGCCCAGGGGAGTACGAGCAGTACTTC. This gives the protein CASSYSPGEYEQYF.

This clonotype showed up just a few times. CDR3 nucleotides: TGCAGCGTAGGGGGGGACGGTGGTAGTGGCTACACCTTC. Protein product: CSVGGDGGSGYTF. This sequence joins TRBV29-1 and TRBJ1-2; tentatively, D is TRBD1 (6 bases). The CDR3 loop spans 13 amino acids. The germline V gene has CDR1 SQVTM and CDR2 ANQGSEA. V dropped 6 bases and J dropped 7 bases, with 18 bases sitting between them.

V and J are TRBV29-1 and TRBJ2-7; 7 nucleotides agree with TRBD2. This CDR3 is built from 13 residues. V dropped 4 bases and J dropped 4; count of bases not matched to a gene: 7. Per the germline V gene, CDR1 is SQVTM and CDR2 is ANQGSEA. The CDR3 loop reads CSVVWEGRYEQYF. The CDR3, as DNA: TGCAGCGTTGTATGGGAGGGCCGTTACGAGCAGTACTTC.

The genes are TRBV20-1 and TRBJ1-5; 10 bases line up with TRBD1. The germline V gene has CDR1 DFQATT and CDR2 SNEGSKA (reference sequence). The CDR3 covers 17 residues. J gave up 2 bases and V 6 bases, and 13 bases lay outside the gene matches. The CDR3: CSAPGTGVWRGNQPQHF. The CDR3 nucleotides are TGCAGTGCCCCCGGGACAGGGGTTTGGCGTGGCAATCAGCCCCAGCATTTT.

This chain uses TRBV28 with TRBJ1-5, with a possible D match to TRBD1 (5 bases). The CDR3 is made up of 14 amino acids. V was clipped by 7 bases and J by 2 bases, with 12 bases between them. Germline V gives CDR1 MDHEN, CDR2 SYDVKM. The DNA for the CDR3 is TGTGCCAGCACTAGTCTGGGGGGCAATCAGCCCCAGCATTTT. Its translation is CASTSLGGNQPQHF. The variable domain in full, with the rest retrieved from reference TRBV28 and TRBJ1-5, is DVKVTQSSRYLVKRTGEKVFLECVQDMDHENMFWYRQDPGLGLRLIYFSYDVKMKEKGDIPEGYSVSREKKERFSLILESASTNQTSMYLCASTSLGGNQPQHFGDGTRLSIL.

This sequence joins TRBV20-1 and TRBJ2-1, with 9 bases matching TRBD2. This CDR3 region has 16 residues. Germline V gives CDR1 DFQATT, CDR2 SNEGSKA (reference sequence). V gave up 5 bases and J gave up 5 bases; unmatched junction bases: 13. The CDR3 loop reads CSALGALGGRDNEQFF. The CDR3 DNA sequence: TGCAGTGCTTTAGGGGCTCTTGGCGGGAGGGACAATGAGCAGTTCTTC.

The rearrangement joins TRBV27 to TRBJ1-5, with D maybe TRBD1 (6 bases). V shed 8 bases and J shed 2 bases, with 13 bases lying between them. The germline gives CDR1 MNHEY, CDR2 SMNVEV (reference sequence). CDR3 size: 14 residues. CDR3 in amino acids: CASAQGGGNQPQHF. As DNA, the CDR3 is TGTGCCAGCGCACAGGGTGGCGGCAATCAGCCCCAGCATTTT.

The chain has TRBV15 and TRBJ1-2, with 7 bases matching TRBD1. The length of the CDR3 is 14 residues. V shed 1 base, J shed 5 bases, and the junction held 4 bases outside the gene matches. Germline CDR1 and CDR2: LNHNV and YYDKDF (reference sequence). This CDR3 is CATSRVGQDYGYTF. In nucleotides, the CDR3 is TGTGCCACCAGCAGAGTAGGACAGGATTATGGCTACACCTTC.

This chain's CDR3 is CSAGGSADTQYF. DNA of the CDR3: TGCAGTGCCGGGGGGTCGGCAGATACGCAGTATTTT. The chain has TRBV20-1 and TRBJ2-3; 7 bases are shared with TRBD2. J was trimmed by 4 bases and V by 6 bases; bases with no gene match: 4. CDR1 is DFQATT and CDR2 is SNEGSKA in the germline V gene (reference sequence). The CDR3 is 12 amino acids.

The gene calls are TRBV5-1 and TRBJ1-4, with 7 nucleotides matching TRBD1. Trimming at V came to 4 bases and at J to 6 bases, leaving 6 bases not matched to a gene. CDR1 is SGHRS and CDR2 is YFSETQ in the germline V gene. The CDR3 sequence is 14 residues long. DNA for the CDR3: TGCGCCAGCAGCACAGGGGCGATGGATGAAAAACTGTTTTTT. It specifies CASSTGAMDEKLFF.

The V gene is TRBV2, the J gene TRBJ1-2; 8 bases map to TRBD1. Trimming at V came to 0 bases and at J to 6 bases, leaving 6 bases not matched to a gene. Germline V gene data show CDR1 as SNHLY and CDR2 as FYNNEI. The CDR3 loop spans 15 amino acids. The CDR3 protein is CASSEALHRGNGYTF. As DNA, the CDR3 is TGTGCCAGCAGTGAAGCGCTTCACAGGGGGAATGGCTACACCTTC.

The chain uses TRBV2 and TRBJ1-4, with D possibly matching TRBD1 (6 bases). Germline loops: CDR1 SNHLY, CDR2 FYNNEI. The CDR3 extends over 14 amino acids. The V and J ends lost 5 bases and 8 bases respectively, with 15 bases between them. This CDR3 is CASSSSMGGEKLFF. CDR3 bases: TGTGCCAGCAGTTCCTCGATGGGGGGCGAAAAACTGTTTTTT.